This TCR beta chain was sequenced for a study of CXCR3-negative and CXCR3-positive naive CD8 T cells. Study-level findings and limits: Cryopreservation partially decreased CXCR3 expression, and most assays used fresh PBMCs. When CXCR3-positive naive cells were set against CXCR3-negative naive cells, the former had more hydrophobic TRB CDR3s.

The authors prepared UMI-labeled TRB cDNA libraries by 5' RACE. Reprocessing the 5' RACE reads, TCRdb reports a single entry for every CDR3 protein and omits DNA. This table lists about 120,000 distinct CDR3 sequences. This CDR3 has 18 residues. Germline assignment: CDR1 PRHDT and CDR2 FYEKMQ (reference sequence). As for this clonotype: Its target is not known.

The sequence came from a human donor in good health. Some clones in this sample may be carry-over from other donors' samples. Sequencing was done on a sample of naive CXCR3+ CD8+ T cells from blood. Subset noted: CD45RO-CCR7+CD27+CD95- naive CD8+ T cells expressing CXCR3 (TNR3+). The rearrangement joins TRBV13 to TRBJ1-1; lacking DNA, the TRBD1 call made by TCRdb goes unchecked. The CDR3 loop is CASSLRSLWIHRDTEAFF.